The 31 T cell receptor beta chains listed next were all sequenced from one sample in a study of metastatic and nonmetastatic thyroid tumors. TCRdb used MiXCR to call clones anew from the PCR reads. The table has over 8,000 clones, approximately 32% seen once. Each patient went into thyroid surgery without having received any treatment. Sample: adjacent normal tissue. These receptors originate from a female donor with papillary thyroid cancer or a benign thyroid nodule (not recorded which). Some clones in this sample may be carry-over from other donors' samples.

This clone was counted between two and nine times. The chain carries TRBV6-1 and TRBJ1-6; 9 bases line up with TRBD1. CDR3 length: 14 amino acids. Per the germline V gene, CDR1 is MNHNS and CDR2 is SASEGT. Trimming at V came to 7 bases and at J to 5 bases, leaving 3 bases not matched to a gene. This chain's CDR3 is CASTGQGNNSPLHF. The DNA of the CDR3 is TGTGCCAGCACCGGACAGGGGAATAATTCACCCCTCCACTTT.

The table lists this clone with a few counts. This chain joins TRBV10-3 and TRBJ1-1, with a tentative D call TRBD1 (6 bases). Germline-derived CDR1 and CDR2 are ENHRY and SYGVKD. V was pared by 0 bases and J by 5 bases, with 13 bases between. The CDR3 sequence is 15 residues long. The CDR3: CAISESGGQRTEAFF. In DNA form, the CDR3 reads TGTGCCATCAGTGAGTCCGGGGGGCAGCGAACTGAAGCTTTCTTT.

On this clone: One junction end does not reproduce the germline sequence, and a read error may be involved. The chain is built from TRBV28 and TRBJ1-1; no clear D. Germline CDR1 MDHEN, CDR2 SYDVKM. The CDR3 is 14 amino acids. The CDR3 DNA is TGTGCCAGTAGTTCATCGGAGGTAAATACTGAAGCTTTCTTT. Translating gives CASSSSEVNTEAFF.

This clone was detected only a few times. In DNA, the CDR3 is TGTGCCAGCAGCTTCCAAGGGATAAATTCACCCCTCCACTTT. Amino acids: CASSFQGINSPLHF. The chain uses TRBV11-3 and TRBJ1-6, with D hard to call. The CDR3 is 14 amino acids. Looked up from germline, CDR1 is SGHNT and CDR2 is YENEEA. Trimming took off 3 bases at V and 7 bases at J, with 10 bases between the two ends.

On this clone itself: One junction end disagrees with the germline gene, perhaps due to a read error. This CDR3 is also generated by other DNA sequences in the sample. The chain uses TRBV7-2 and TRBJ1-5; D not resolved. CDR1 is SGHTA and CDR2 is FQGNSA in the germline V gene. The CDR3 contains 13 residues. This CDR3 reads CASSLSGNQPQHF. The DNA for the CDR3 is TGTGCCAGCAGCCTATCGGGAAATCAGCCACAGCATTTT.

In this sample, this clone turned up a few times. The chain joins TRBV2 to TRBJ2-2; no definite D call. The V end lost 7 bases, the J end lost 3 bases, and 3 bases lay between the germline ends. From germline, CDR1 is SNHLY and CDR2 FYNNEI. The CDR3 spans 11 residues. The CDR3 DNA reads as TGTGCCAGCACGTACACCGGGGAGCTGTTTTTT. This gives the protein CASTYTGELFF.

This clone was picked up a small number of times. The rearrangement uses TRBV19 and TRBJ2-5, with D possibly being TRBD2 (5 bases). The CDR3 consists of 15 residues. CDR1 and CDR2 from the germline V gene are LNHDA and SQIVND (reference sequence). V was cut by 9 bases and J by 5 bases, with 22 bases left in between. The CDR3 loop is CASAPVARGWETQYF. DNA for the CDR3: TGTGCCAGCGCACCCGTCGCCCGGGGTTGGGAGACCCAGTACTTC.

This clone turned up a few times. The V gene is TRBV2, the J gene TRBJ1-2; D remains ambiguous. CDR3 length: 13 amino acids. Trimming left V 7 bases short and J 6 bases short, with 15 bases between. Germline CDR1 SNHLY, CDR2 FYNNEI. The CDR3 sequence is CASTESSLNGYTF. The CDR3 DNA reads TGTGCCAGCACAGAGTCTTCCCTAAATGGCTACACCTTC. Drawing the rest from reference TRBV2 and TRBJ1-2, the complete variable domain is EPEVTQTPSHQVTQMGQEVILRCVPISNHLYFYWYRQILGQKVEFLVSFYNNEISEKSEIFDDQFSVERPDGSNFTLKIRSTKLEDSAMYFCASTESSLNGYTFGSGTRLTVV.

CDR3 nucleotides: TGTGCCAGCTCGGCGCGTAGCTACACCGGGGAGCTGTTTTTT. It specifies CASSARSYTGELFF. The V and J genes are TRBV14 and TRBJ2-2; no clear D. Trimming removed 8 bases from V and 3 bases from J, with 13 bases in between. The CDR3 spans 14 residues. Germline assignment: CDR1 SGHDN and CDR2 FVKESK. The variable domain in full, with the rest retrieved from reference TRBV14 and TRBJ2-2, is EAGVTQFPSHSVIEKGQTVTLRCDPISGHDNLYWYRRVMGKEIKFLLHFVKESKQDESGMPNNRFLAERTGGTYSTLKVQPAELEDSGVYFCASSARSYTGELFFGEGSRLTVL.

The genes are TRBV6-5 and TRBJ2-2, with D maybe TRBD1 (6 bases). Germline assignment: CDR1 MNHEY and CDR2 SVGAGI. Trimming left V 5 bases short and J 3 bases short, with 22 bases between. This CDR3 comprises 18 residues. CDR3 protein: CASSINPYRAGDTGELFF. DNA of the CDR3: TGTGCCAGCAGTATAAACCCTTACAGGGCAGGGGACACCGGGGAGCTGTTTTTT.

The CDR3 reads CASSLGAGGIMTYEQYF. The CDR3 DNA follows: TGTGCCAGCAGCTTAGGAGCAGGGGGCATTATGACATACGAGCAGTACTTC. The V call is TRBV11-2, the J call TRBJ2-7; TRBD1 matches 8 bases. Germline CDR1 reads SGHAT; CDR2 reads FQNNGV. The V gene end was trimmed by 1 base and the J gene end by 4 bases; junction bases not matched to a gene: 12. The CDR3 is 17 residues long.

This clone occurred once. This chain connects TRBV30 to TRBJ2-7; D is unclear. This CDR3 is 15 amino acids long. From germline, CDR1 is GTSNPN and CDR2 SVGIG (reference sequence). V lost 3 bases, J lost 6 bases, and 21 bases lay in between. This CDR3 reads CAWRPRTELTGEQYF. CDR3 sequence (DNA): TGTGCCTGGAGACCCCGGACGGAGCTGACGGGCGAGCAGTACTTC. The full variable domain, its missing parts supplied by reference TRBV30 and TRBJ2-7, is SQTIHQWPATLVQPVGSPLSLECTVEGTSNPNLYWYRQAAGRGLQLLFYSVGIGQISSEVPQNLSASRPQDRQFILSSKKLLLSDSGFYLCAWRPRTELTGEQYFGPGTRLTVT.

The genes are TRBV5-1 and TRBJ2-7, with D perhaps TRBD1 (7 bases). V gave up 5 bases and J gave up 0 bases, with 9 bases separating them. Germline loops: CDR1 SGHRS, CDR2 YFSETQ. The CDR3 length is 13 residues. Written as DNA, the CDR3 is TGCGCCAGCAGGGAGGGGGCCTCCTACGAGCAGTACTTC. As protein: CASREGASYEQYF.

This chain connects TRBV5-1 to TRBJ2-1; the D is unclear. The germline V and J ends were trimmed by 0 bases and 4 bases, with 11 bases remaining between them. Germline assignment: CDR1 SGHRS and CDR2 YFSETQ. The CDR3 is made up of 15 amino acids. CDR3 sequence: CASSLEPPGYNEQFF. The CDR3 DNA reads as TGCGCCAGCAGCTTGGAGCCACCAGGATACAATGAGCAGTTCTTC.

This clone was counted only a few times. A read error may be the cause here, since a much bigger clone is one base away. The gene calls are TRBV6-2 or TRBV6-3 and TRBJ1-2; 7 bases align to TRBD1. CDR1 and CDR2 from the germline V gene are MNHEY and SVGEGT. The length of the CDR3 is 13 residues. V shed 2 bases and J 4 bases; nucleotides not matched to a gene: 1. The CDR3 reads CASSYGTVYGYTF. DNA for the CDR3: TGTGCCAGCAGTTACGGGACAGTCTATGGCTACACCTTC.

The chain is built from TRBV19 and TRBJ2-5; D possibly matches TRBD1 or TRBD2 (5 bases each). Germline-derived CDR1 and CDR2 are LNHDA and SQIVND (reference sequence). The CDR3 is made up of 15 amino acids. The V end was cut by 7 bases, the J end by 0 bases, with 15 bases between. The CDR3 DNA is TGTGCCAGTACTCGGGTCACGGGACACCAAGAGACCCAGTACTTC. This translates into CASTRVTGHQETQYF.

In regard to this clone: One end of the junction is discordant with germline, which a read error may explain. This chain uses TRBV13 with TRBJ1-5, with D uncertain. The CDR3 is made up of 20 amino acids. The germline V gene encodes CDR1 PRHDT and CDR2 FYEKMQ (reference sequence). The CDR3 loop is CACRKGGVEGSGTSNQPQHF. CDR3 nucleotide sequence: TGTGCCTGCAGAAAAGGCGGGGTGGAAGGGTCTGGTACCAGCAATCAGCCCCAGCATTTT.

This rearrangement joins TRBV20-1 to TRBJ1-2; tentative D call: TRBD1 (5 bases). The germline V gene has CDR1 DFQATT and CDR2 SNEGSKA (reference sequence). The CDR3 is 12 residues long. The CDR3 loop reads CSINRGNYGYTF. CDR3 nucleotides: TGCAGCATAAATCGGGGGAACTATGGCTACACCTTC.

This sequence joins TRBV6-1 and TRBJ1-5, with 7 nucleotides matching TRBD1. Germline-derived CDR1 and CDR2 are MNHNS and SASEGT. The junction had 10 bases not matched to a gene; V was cut back by 2 bases and J by 3 bases. This CDR3 is 17 amino acids long. As DNA, the CDR3 is TGTGCCAGCAGTGAATCAGGGGACAGAGGTTACAATCAGCCCCAGCATTTT. Encoded protein: CASSESGDRGYNQPQHF.

The rearrangement uses TRBV10-3 and TRBJ1-1; TRBD1 matches 10 bases. After removal of 5 bases from V and 1 base from J, the junction contained 7 bases not matched to a gene. The CDR3 is 16 amino acids. Germline CDR1 ENHRY, CDR2 SYGVKD. CDR3 nucleotide sequence: TGTGCCATCAGTTTAGACAGGGGGCCCTGGAACACTGAAGCTTTCTTT. It codes for CAISLDRGPWNTEAFF.

This clone was seen a few times. An end of the junction does not agree with germline; a read error may underlie this. The chain uses TRBV10-2 and TRBJ2-5; D may be TRBD2 (5 bases). CDR1 and CDR2 (germline): WSHSY, SAAADI. This CDR3 comprises 12 residues. The CDR3 DNA reads as TGCGCCAGCAGCCCAACTTGGGAGAACCAGTACTTC. Its translation: CASSPTWENQYF.

This clone was picked up a small number of times. The chain carries TRBV6-2 or TRBV6-3 and TRBJ1-5, with 8 bases fitting TRBD1. The CDR3 is 14 residues long. The germline V gene has CDR1 MNHEY and CDR2 SVGEGT. V lost 5 bases, J lost 3 bases, and 3 bases stayed unmatched. The CDR3 sequence: CASSRTGHNQPQHF. CDR3 bases: TGTGCCAGCAGTCGGACAGGGCACAATCAGCCCCAGCATTTT.

V gene TRBV29-1 combines with J gene TRBJ1-2; TRBD1 is a possible D gene (6 bases). Trimming removed 3 bases at V and 4 bases at J, with 9 bases between. The CDR3 has 12 residues. Germline-derived CDR1 and CDR2 are SQVTM and ANQGSEA. Written as DNA, the CDR3 is TGCAGCGTTGAGGGGGCTCCCTATGGCTACACCTTC. Protein: CSVEGAPYGYTF.

The chain uses TRBV12-3 or TRBV12-4 and TRBJ2-7, with a possible D match to TRBD1 (6 bases). Deletions cut 4 bases from V and 6 bases from J, with 16 bases between. CDR3 length: 14 residues. CDR3 sequence: CASSWGHTLGEQYF. CDR3 nucleotide sequence: TGTGCCAGCAGTTGGGGACACACTCTGGGCGAGCAGTACTTC.

This clone was counted many times. The chain uses TRBV5-4 and TRBJ1-1, with D tentatively TRBD1 (6 bases). The V end lost 3 bases, the J end lost 0 bases, and 15 bases lay between the germline ends. This CDR3 is built from 16 residues. Germline V CDR1 and CDR2: SGHNT, YYREEE (reference sequence). This chain's CDR3 is CASSSGGALMNTEAFF. The DNA for the CDR3 is TGTGCCAGCAGCTCCGGGGGGGCCCTCATGAACACTGAAGCTTTCTTT.

This clone was seen only a few times. V gene TRBV27 combines with J gene TRBJ1-2; perhaps TRBD1 as D (5 bases). V was trimmed by 6 bases and J by 2 bases, leaving 16 bases between them. The germline V gene encodes CDR1 MNHEY and CDR2 SMNVEV (reference sequence). This CDR3 is 15 amino acids long. The CDR3 DNA is TGTGCCAGCAGGCTCTCAAAGGGACCGAACTATGGCTACACCTTC. Translation: CASRLSKGPNYGYTF.

The chain couples TRBV28 to TRBJ2-3, with D possibly TRBD2 on 7 matching bases. The CDR3 is 14 amino acids. The V gene lost 5 bases and the J gene lost 12 bases, with 21 bases spanning the gap. Germline CDR1 MDHEN, CDR2 SYDVKM. CDR3 protein: CASSPRGAPGRQYF. CDR3 DNA: TGTGCCAGCAGTCCCCGGGGGGCCCCGGGGAGACAGTATTTT.

V and J are TRBV5-1 and TRBJ2-7, with unresolved D. Trimming removed 3 bases at V and 2 bases at J, with 18 bases between. Germline V gives CDR1 SGHRS, CDR2 YFSETQ. The CDR3 has 16 amino acids. Here the CDR3 DNA reads TGCGCCAGCAGCTCGCCGGATGGATTTAGGCCCTACGAGCAGTACTTC. Translating it yields CASSSPDGFRPYEQYF.

This clone was recorded many times. V usage is TRBV20-1 and J usage is TRBJ2-7; D is possibly TRBD2 (6 bases). The CDR3 runs to 12 residues. Germline CDR1 and CDR2: DFQATT and SNEGSKA (reference sequence). Trimming removed 2 bases at V and 3 bases at J, with 8 bases between. Here the CDR3 reads CSARLANYEQYF. In DNA form, the CDR3 reads TGCAGTGCTAGACTAGCGAACTACGAGCAGTACTTC.

Concerning this clone itself: One end of the junction is discordant with germline, which a read error may explain. CDR3 DNA sequence: TGTTCCTGGAGCGCTTGGACAGTTTCACCCCTCCACTTT. Encoded protein: CSWSAWTVSPLHF. The chain carries TRBV30 and TRBJ1-6; possible D gene TRBD1, 6 bases. Germline CDR1 GTSNPN, CDR2 SVGIG (reference sequence). The CDR3 is 13 residues long.

This sequence joins TRBV12-3 or TRBV12-4 and TRBJ2-1; 12 bases map to TRBD2. J was trimmed by 8 bases and V by 9 bases; bases with no gene match: 11. The CDR3 is 15 residues long. The CDR3 reads CARRTTSGGLDEQFF. DNA of the CDR3: TGTGCCAGAAGGACGACTAGCGGGGGCCTAGATGAGCAGTTCTTC.